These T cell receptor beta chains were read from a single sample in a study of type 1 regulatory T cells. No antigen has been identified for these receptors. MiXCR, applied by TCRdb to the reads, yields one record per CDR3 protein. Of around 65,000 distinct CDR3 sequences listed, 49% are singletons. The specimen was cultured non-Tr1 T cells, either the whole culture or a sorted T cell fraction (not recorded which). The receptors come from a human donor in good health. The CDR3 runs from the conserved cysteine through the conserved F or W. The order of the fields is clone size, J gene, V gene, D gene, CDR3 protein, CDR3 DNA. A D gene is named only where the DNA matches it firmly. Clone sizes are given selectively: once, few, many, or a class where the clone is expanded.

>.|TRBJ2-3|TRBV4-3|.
CASSQVDRFTDTQYF
TGCGCCAGCAGCCAAGTCGACAGGTTCACAGATACGCAGTATTTT
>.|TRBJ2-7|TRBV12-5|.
CASGSRRDEQYF
TGTGCTAGTGGTTCACGCAGGGACGAGCAGTACTTC
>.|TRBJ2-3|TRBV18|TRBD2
CASSPGGGAMNTQYF
TGTGCCAGCTCACCAGGCGGGGGGGCTATGAATACGCAGTATTTT
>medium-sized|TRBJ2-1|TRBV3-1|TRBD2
CASSQERGYEQFF
TGTGCCAGCAGCCAAGAGCGGGGGTACGAACAGTTCTTC
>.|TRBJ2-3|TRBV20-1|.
CSASRGSTDTQYF
TGCAGTGCTAGTAGGGGGAGCACAGATACGCAGTATTTT
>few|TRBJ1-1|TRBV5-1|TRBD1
CASSFGQGGTEAFF
TGCGCCAGCAGCTTTGGACAGGGCGGGACTGAAGCTTTCTTT
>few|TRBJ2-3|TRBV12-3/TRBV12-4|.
CASLAGAPRTDTQYF
TGTGCCTCCCTTGCCGGAGCTCCTCGAACAGATACGCAGTATTTT
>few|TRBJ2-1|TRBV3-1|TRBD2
CASSYSGGAYNEQFF
TGTGCCAGCAGCTACAGCGGGGGGGCCTACAATGAGCAGTTCTTC
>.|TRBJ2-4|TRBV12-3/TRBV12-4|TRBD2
CASSLLSGVQNIQYF
TGTGCCAGCAGTTTACTTAGCGGGGTTCAAAACATTCAGTACTTC
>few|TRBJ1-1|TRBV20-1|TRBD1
CSARVGQGARTEAFF
TGCAGTGCTAGAGTGGGACAGGGGGCAAGGACTGAAGCTTTCTTT
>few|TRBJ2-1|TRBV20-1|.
CSASDSFNEQFF
TGCAGTGCTAGTGACAGCTTCAATGAGCAGTTCTTC
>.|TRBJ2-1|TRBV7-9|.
CASSSRPGDEQFF
TGTGCCAGCAGCAGCAGACCGGGGGATGAGCAGTTCTTC
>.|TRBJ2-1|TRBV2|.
CASSEAVFYEQFF
TGTGCCAGCAGTGAGGCCGTTTTCTACGAGCAGTTCTTC
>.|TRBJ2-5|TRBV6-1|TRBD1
CASRNRGQETQYF
TGTGCCAGCAGAAACAGGGGTCAAGAGACCCAGTACTTC
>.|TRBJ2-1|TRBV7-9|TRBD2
CASSTRTSGGAGEQFF
TGTGCCAGCAGCACCCGGACTAGCGGGGGGGCCGGTGAGCAGTTCTTC
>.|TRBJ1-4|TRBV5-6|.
CASSSRFLGIVDFTTNEKLFF
TGTGCCAGCAGCTCCCGTTTTCTCGGGATAGTAGATTTTACAACTAATGAAAAACTGTTTTTT
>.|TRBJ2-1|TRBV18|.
CASSPGYTEGGNEQFF
TGTGCCAGCTCACCAGGTTATACGGAGGGTGGCAATGAGCAGTTCTTC
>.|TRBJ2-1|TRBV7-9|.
CASSLESGVGRQFF
TGTGCCAGCAGCTTAGAATCGGGGGTCGGAAGGCAGTTCTTC
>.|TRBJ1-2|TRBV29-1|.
CSVVIRGSNTF
TGCAGCGTTGTAATTCGGGGTTCTAACACCTTC
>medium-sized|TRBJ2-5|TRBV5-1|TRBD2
CASSWGTSAQETQYF
TGCGCCAGCAGCTGGGGGACTAGCGCACAAGAGACCCAGTACTTC
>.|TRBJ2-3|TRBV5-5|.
CASSAGLLFTDTQYF
TGTGCCAGCAGCGCCGGACTCCTATTCACAGATACGCAGTATTTT
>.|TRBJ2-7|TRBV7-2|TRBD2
CASSLGSSGVGKQYF
TGTGCCAGCAGCTTAGGGTCCAGCGGGGTCGGGAAGCAGTACTTC
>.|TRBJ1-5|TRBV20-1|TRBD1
CSALNFRDRGNQPQHF
TGCAGTGCTCTGAACTTTCGGGACAGGGGCAATCAGCCCCAGCATTTT
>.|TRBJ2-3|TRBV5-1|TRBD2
CASSLGTSGLFSTDTQYF
TGCGCCAGCAGCTTAGGGACTAGCGGTTTATTTTCCACAGATACGCAGTATTTT
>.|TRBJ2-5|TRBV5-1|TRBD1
CASTTGGLGETQYF
TGCGCCAGCACAACAGGGGGCTTGGGGGAGACCCAGTACTTC
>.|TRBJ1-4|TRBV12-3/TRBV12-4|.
CASSLFLGSNEKLFF
TGTGCCAGCAGTTTATTCTTGGGGTCGAATGAAAAACTGTTTTTT
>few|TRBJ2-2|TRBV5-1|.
CASSPRATNTGELFF
TGCGCCAGCAGCCCTCGGGCAACGAACACCGGGGAGCTGTTTTTT
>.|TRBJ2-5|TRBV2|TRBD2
CASSSVERGIQETQYF
TGTGCCAGCAGCTCGGTCGAGCGGGGCATCCAAGAGACCCAGTACTTC
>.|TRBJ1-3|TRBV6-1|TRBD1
CASSERDSGNTIYF
TGTGCCAGCAGTGAAAGGGACAGCGGAAACACCATATATTTT
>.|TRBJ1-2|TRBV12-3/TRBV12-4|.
CASSLLRSGLRGYTF
TGTGCCAGCAGTTTGTTGAGGTCAGGGCTGCGGGGCTACACCTTC
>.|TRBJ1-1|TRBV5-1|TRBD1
CASSSDRGNMNTEAFF
TGCGCCAGCAGCTCCGACAGGGGAAACATGAACACTGAAGCTTTCTTT
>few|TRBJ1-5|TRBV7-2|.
CASSLGDANQPQHF
TGTGCCAGCAGCTTAGGGGACGCGAATCAGCCCCAGCATTTT
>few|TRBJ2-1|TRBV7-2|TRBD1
CASSQETGKNNEQFF
TGTGCCAGCAGCCAGGAGACAGGGAAGAACAATGAGCAGTTCTTC
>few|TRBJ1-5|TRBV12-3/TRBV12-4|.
CASRGLMDQPQHF
TGTGCCAGCAGGGGACTTATGGATCAGCCCCAGCATTTT
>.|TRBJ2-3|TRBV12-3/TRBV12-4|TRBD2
CASSLGGAGGDTQYF
TGTGCCAGCAGTTTAGGAGGCGCGGGGGGTGATACGCAGTATTTT
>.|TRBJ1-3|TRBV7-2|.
CASSLGANTIYF
TGTGCCAGCAGCTTGGGTGCAAACACCATATATTTT
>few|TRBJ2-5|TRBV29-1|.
CSVQGGSQETQYF
TGCAGCGTCCAGGGGGGCAGTCAAGAGACCCAGTACTTC
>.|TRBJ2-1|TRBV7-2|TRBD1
CASCRDRGGNEQFF
TGTGCCAGCTGCCGGGACAGGGGCGGCAATGAGCAGTTCTTC
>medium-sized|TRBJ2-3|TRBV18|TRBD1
CASSPRQGSTDTQYF
TGTGCCAGCTCACCAAGACAGGGGTCCACAGATACGCAGTATTTT
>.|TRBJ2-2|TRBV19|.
CASSLGAADTGELFF
TGTGCCAGTAGTTTGGGGGCGGCAGACACCGGGGAGCTGTTTTTT